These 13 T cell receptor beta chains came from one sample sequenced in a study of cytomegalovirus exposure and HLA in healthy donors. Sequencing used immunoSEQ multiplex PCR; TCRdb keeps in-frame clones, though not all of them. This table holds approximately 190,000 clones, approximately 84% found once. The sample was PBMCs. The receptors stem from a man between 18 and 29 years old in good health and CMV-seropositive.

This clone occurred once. The CDR3 spells CAISEAGNTEAFF. CDR3 coding DNA: TGTGCCATCAGTGAGGCAGGGAACACTGAAGCTTTCTTT. This sequence joins TRBV10-3 and TRBJ1-1; D is uncertain. The V gene lost 2 bases and the J gene lost 1 base, with 5 bases spanning the gap. The CDR3 spans 13 residues. The germline CDR1 and CDR2 sequences are ENHRY and SYGVKD.

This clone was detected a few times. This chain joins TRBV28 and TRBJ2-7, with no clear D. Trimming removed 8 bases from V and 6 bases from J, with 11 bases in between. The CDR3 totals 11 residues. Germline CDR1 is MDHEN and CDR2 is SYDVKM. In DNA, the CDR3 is TGTGCCAGCGCGATGAGTATCGAGCAGTACTTC. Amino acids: CASAMSIEQYF.

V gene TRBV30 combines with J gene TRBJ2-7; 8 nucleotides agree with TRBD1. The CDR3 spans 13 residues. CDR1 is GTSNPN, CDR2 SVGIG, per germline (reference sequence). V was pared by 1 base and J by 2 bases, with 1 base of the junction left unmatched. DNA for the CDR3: TGTGCCTGGAGTGGACAGGGGCCCTACGAGCAGTACTTC. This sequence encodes CAWSGQGPYEQYF.

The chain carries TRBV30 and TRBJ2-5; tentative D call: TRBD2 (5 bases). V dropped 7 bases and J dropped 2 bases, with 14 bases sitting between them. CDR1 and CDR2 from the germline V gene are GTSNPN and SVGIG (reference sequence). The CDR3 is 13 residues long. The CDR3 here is CAFGFGLQETQYF. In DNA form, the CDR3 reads TGTGCCTTTGGTTTTGGACTTCAAGAGACCCAGTACTTC.

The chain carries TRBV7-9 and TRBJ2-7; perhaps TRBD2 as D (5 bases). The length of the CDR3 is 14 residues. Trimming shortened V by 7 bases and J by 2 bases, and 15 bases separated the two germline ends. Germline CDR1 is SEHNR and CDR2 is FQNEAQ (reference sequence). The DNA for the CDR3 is TGTGCCAGCACCCAGAGGGCGTCACCCTACGAGCAGTACTTC. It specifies CASTQRASPYEQYF.

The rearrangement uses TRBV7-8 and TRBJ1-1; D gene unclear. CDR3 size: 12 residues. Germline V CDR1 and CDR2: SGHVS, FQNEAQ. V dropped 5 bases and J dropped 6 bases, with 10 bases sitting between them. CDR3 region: CASSPRSPEAFF. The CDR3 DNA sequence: TGTGCCAGCAGCCCGCGTTCCCCTGAAGCTTTCTTT.

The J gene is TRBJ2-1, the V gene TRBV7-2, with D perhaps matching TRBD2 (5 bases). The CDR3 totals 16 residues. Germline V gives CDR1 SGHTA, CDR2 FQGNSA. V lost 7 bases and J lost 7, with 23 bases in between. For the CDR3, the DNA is TGTGCCAGCATCCCGGGCCGCGCGGGCGGCCGAAATGAGCAGTTCTTC. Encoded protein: CASIPGRAGGRNEQFF.

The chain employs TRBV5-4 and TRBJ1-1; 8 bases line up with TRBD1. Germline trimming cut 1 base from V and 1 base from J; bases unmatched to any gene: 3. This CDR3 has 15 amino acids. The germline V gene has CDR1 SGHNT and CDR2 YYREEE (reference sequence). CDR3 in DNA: TGTGCCAGCAGCTTGCGGGACAGGTCGAACACTGAAGCTTTCTTT. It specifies CASSLRDRSNTEAFF.

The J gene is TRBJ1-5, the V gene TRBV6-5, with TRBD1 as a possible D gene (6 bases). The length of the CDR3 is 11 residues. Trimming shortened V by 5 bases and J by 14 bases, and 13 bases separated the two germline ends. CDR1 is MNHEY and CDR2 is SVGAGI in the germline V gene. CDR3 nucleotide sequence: TGTGCCAGCAGTCAAGGGGGGGTTGAGCATTTT. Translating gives CASSQGGVEHF.

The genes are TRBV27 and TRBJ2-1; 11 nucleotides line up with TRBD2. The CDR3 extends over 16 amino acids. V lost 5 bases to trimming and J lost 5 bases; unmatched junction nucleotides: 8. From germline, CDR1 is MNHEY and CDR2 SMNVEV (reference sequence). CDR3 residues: CASSPLQGLADNEQFF. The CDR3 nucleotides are TGTGCCAGCAGTCCGCTTCAGGGACTAGCGGACAATGAGCAGTTCTTC.

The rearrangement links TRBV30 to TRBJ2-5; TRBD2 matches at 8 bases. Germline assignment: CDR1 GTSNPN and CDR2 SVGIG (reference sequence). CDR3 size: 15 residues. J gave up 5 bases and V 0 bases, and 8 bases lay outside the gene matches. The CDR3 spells CAWSVGGGRKETQYF. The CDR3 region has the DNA TGTGCCTGGAGTGTAGGTGGCGGGAGGAAGGAGACCCAGTACTTC. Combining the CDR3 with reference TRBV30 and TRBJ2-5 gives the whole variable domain SQTIHQWPATLVQPVGSPLSLECTVEGTSNPNLYWYRQAAGRGLQLLFYSVGIGQISSEVPQNLSASRPQDRQFILSSKKLLLSDSGFYLCAWSVGGGRKETQYFGPGTRLLVL.

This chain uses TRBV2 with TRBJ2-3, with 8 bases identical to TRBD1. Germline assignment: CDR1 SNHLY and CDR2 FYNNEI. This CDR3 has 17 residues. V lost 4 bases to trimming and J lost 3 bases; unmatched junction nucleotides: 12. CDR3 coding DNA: TGTGCCAGCAGTGCCGGACAGGGCTGGGCGATGACAGATACGCAGTATTTT. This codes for CASSAGQGWAMTDTQYF.

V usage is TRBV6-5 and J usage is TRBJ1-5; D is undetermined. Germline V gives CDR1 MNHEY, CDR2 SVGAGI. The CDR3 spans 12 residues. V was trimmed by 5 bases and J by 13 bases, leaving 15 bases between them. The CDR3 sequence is CASSPGSPPQHF. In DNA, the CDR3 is TGTGCCAGCAGTCCAGGATCCCCCCCTCAGCATTTT.